This is a list of T cell receptor beta chains from one sample in a study of cytomegalovirus exposure and HLA in healthy donors. TCRdb's copy holds only in-frame clones and misses some; the assay was immunoSEQ multiplex PCR. The table shows around 180,000 clones, with roughly 78% occurring only once. Sequencing input: PBMCs. Receptors originate from a woman in her thirties or forties in good health and CMV-seronegative. CDR3s include the opening cysteine and the closing phenylalanine or tryptophan. The order of the fields is V gene, J gene, clone size, D gene, CDR3 protein, CDR3 DNA. D genes are given only for firm matches. The listing skips clone size in some rows; elsewhere it reads once, few, many or a size class.

v_gene: TRBV29-1
j_gene: TRBJ1-2
abundance: NA
d_gene: TRBD1
CDR3aa: CSVEGQGDGYTF
CDR3nt: TGCAGCGTTGAAGGTCAGGGGGATGGCTACACCTTC

v_gene: TRBV4-2
j_gene: TRBJ1-1
abundance: NA
d_gene: TRBD1
CDR3aa: CASSLTRQGEAFF
CDR3nt: TGTGCCAGCAGCCTCACTAGACAGGGTGAAGCTTTCTTT

v_gene: TRBV4-1
j_gene: TRBJ1-2
abundance: NA
d_gene: TRBD1
CDR3aa: CASSSPHDRVEYGYTF
CDR3nt: TGCGCCAGCAGCTCTCCTCACGACAGGGTCGAATATGGCTACACCTTC

v_gene: TRBV29-1
j_gene: TRBJ2-2
abundance: NA
d_gene: TRBD2
CDR3aa: CSVYLAGDTGELFF
CDR3nt: TGCAGCGTTTATCTAGCGGGCGACACCGGGGAGCTGTTTTTT

v_gene: TRBV19
j_gene: TRBJ2-7
abundance: NA
d_gene: TRBD2
CDR3aa: CASSIGTSRPYEQYF
CDR3nt: TGTGCCAGTAGTATTGGGACTAGCAGGCCCTACGAGCAGTACTTC

v_gene: TRBV6-1
j_gene: TRBJ2-4
abundance: NA
d_gene: TRBD1
CDR3aa: CASSDRGQGGNIQYF
CDR3nt: TGTGCCAGCAGTGATCGGGGACAGGGAGGGAACATTCAGTACTTC

v_gene: TRBV6-1
j_gene: TRBJ2-2
abundance: NA
d_gene: NA
CDR3aa: CASSESRFANTGELFF
CDR3nt: TGTGCCAGCAGTGAAAGTAGATTCGCGAACACCGGGGAGCTGTTTTTT

v_gene: TRBV5-1
j_gene: TRBJ2-2
abundance: NA
d_gene: TRBD2
CDR3aa: CASRAGAATGELFF
CDR3nt: TGCGCCAGCAGAGCGGGGGCGGCCACCGGGGAGCTGTTTTTT

v_gene: TRBV29-1
j_gene: TRBJ2-5
abundance: NA
d_gene: NA
CDR3aa: CSVGNLRPYPSGETQYF
CDR3nt: TGCAGCGTTGGAAACCTTCGGCCATATCCATCGGGAGAGACCCAGTACTTC

v_gene: TRBV7-2
j_gene: TRBJ2-3
abundance: NA
d_gene: NA
CDR3aa: CASSLASLTQYF
CDR3nt: TGTGCCAGCAGCTTAGCGTCGTTAACGCAGTATTTT

v_gene: TRBV6-5
j_gene: TRBJ2-5
abundance: NA
d_gene: TRBD2
CDR3aa: CASNPAGKETQYF
CDR3nt: TGTGCCAGCAATCCAGCGGGGAAAGAGACCCAGTACTTC

v_gene: TRBV9
j_gene: TRBJ1-4
abundance: NA
d_gene: NA
CDR3aa: CASSVMPGPNEKLFF
CDR3nt: TGTGCCAGCAGCGTTATGCCAGGGCCTAATGAAAAACTGTTTTTT

v_gene: TRBV7-2
j_gene: TRBJ2-1
abundance: few
d_gene: TRBD2
CDR3aa: CASSSGLAGGNEQFF
CDR3nt: TGTGCCAGCAGCTCGGGACTAGCGGGAGGCAATGAGCAGTTCTTC

v_gene: TRBV5-5
j_gene: TRBJ1-2
abundance: NA
d_gene: NA
CDR3aa: CASSYGTSLGYTF
CDR3nt: TGTGCCAGCAGTTATGGGACATCCCTGGGCTACACCTTC

v_gene: TRBV9
j_gene: TRBJ2-5
abundance: NA
d_gene: TRBD2
CDR3aa: CASSVGGTSGKETQYF
CDR3nt: TGTGCCAGCAGCGTAGGGGGGACTAGCGGAAAAGAGACCCAGTACTTC

v_gene: TRBV25-1
j_gene: TRBJ1-2
abundance: once
d_gene: TRBD1
CDR3aa: CASSDLRGSYGYTF
CDR3nt: TGTGCCAGCAGTGACCTCAGGGGGTCCTATGGCTACACCTTC

v_gene: TRBV4-1
j_gene: TRBJ1-5
abundance: NA
d_gene: NA
CDR3aa: CASSQAGLPQHF
CDR3nt: TGCGCCAGCAGCCAAGCAGGGCTGCCCCAGCATTTT

v_gene: TRBV5-4
j_gene: TRBJ2-1
abundance: NA
d_gene: TRBD2
CDR3aa: CASSLAREFFNEQFF
CDR3nt: TGTGCCAGCAGCTTGGCGCGGGAGTTCTTCAATGAGCAGTTCTTC

v_gene: TRBV27
j_gene: TRBJ2-1
abundance: NA
d_gene: TRBD2
CDR3aa: CASSSGLAVYEQFF
CDR3nt: TGTGCCAGCAGTTCGGGACTAGCTGTTTATGAGCAGTTCTTC

v_gene: TRBV13
j_gene: TRBJ1-2
abundance: NA
d_gene: NA
CDR3aa: CASRQGLQGNYGYTF
CDR3nt: TGTGCCAGCAGGCAGGGACTACAGGGAAACTATGGCTACACCTTC

v_gene: TRBV30
j_gene: TRBJ2-7
abundance: NA
d_gene: NA
CDR3aa: CAWSARGWGDEQYF
CDR3nt: TGTGCCTGGAGTGCCCGGGGGTGGGGTGACGAGCAGTACTTC

v_gene: TRBV6-5
j_gene: TRBJ2-7
abundance: NA
d_gene: TRBD2
CDR3aa: CASTAFSGGSEQYF
CDR3nt: TGTGCCAGCACCGCATTTAGCGGGGGTAGCGAGCAGTACTTC

v_gene: TRBV7-2
j_gene: TRBJ1-1
abundance: NA
d_gene: TRBD1
CDR3aa: CASSREGTGGYTEAFF
CDR3nt: TGTGCCAGCAGCCGGGAGGGGACAGGGGGCTACACTGAAGCTTTCTTT

v_gene: TRBV27
j_gene: TRBJ1-5
abundance: NA
d_gene: TRBD1
CDR3aa: CASSPGTGVNQPQHF
CDR3nt: TGTGCCAGCAGTCCCGGGACAGGGGTCAATCAGCCCCAGCATTTT

v_gene: TRBV7-8
j_gene: TRBJ2-5
abundance: once
d_gene: NA
CDR3aa: CASRPDWPPQYF
CDR3nt: TGTGCCAGCAGACCAGACTGGCCCCCACAGTACTTC

v_gene: TRBV6-5
j_gene: TRBJ2-6
abundance: NA
d_gene: NA
CDR3aa: CASRLSGANVLTF
CDR3nt: TGTGCCAGCAGATTATCTGGGGCCAACGTCCTGACTTTC

v_gene: TRBV10-3
j_gene: TRBJ2-7
abundance: NA
d_gene: NA
CDR3aa: CAISDGQGYEQYF
CDR3nt: TGTGCCATCAGTGACGGGCAGGGCTACGAGCAGTACTTC

v_gene: TRBV6-1
j_gene: TRBJ1-2
abundance: NA
d_gene: NA
CDR3aa: CASSHIYGYTF
CDR3nt: TGTGCCAGCAGTCACATCTATGGCTACACCTTC

v_gene: TRBV27
j_gene: TRBJ2-7
abundance: NA
d_gene: TRBD1
CDR3aa: CASSPGTGRIDEQYF
CDR3nt: TGTGCCAGCAGTCCCGGGACAGGGCGAATCGACGAGCAGTACTTC

v_gene: TRBV6-5
j_gene: TRBJ2-5
abundance: NA
d_gene: NA
CDR3aa: CASSYRLAEETQYF
CDR3nt: TGTGCCAGCAGTTACCGCCTAGCAGAAGAGACCCAGTACTTC

v_gene: TRBV27
j_gene: TRBJ2-7
abundance: NA
d_gene: TRBD1
CDR3aa: CASSSLGQGAAYEQYF
CDR3nt: TGTGCCAGCAGTTCCCTCGGACAGGGGGCGGCCTACGAGCAGTACTTC

v_gene: TRBV11-2
j_gene: TRBJ2-7
abundance: NA
d_gene: NA
CDR3aa: CASSVQPGAQAPLEQYF
CDR3nt: TGTGCCAGCAGCGTACAGCCAGGGGCTCAGGCTCCCTTGGAGCAGTACTTC

v_gene: TRBV6-5
j_gene: TRBJ1-5
abundance: few
d_gene: NA
CDR3aa: CASSYSEYQPQHF
CDR3nt: TGTGCCAGCAGTTACTCGGAGTATCAGCCCCAGCATTTT

v_gene: TRBV7-6
j_gene: TRBJ2-3
abundance: NA
d_gene: TRBD2
CDR3aa: CASSLGTSGASTDTQYF
CDR3nt: TGTGCCAGCAGCTTGGGGACTAGCGGTGCTAGCACAGATACGCAGTATTTT

v_gene: TRBV18
j_gene: TRBJ1-2
abundance: NA
d_gene: TRBD1
CDR3aa: CASSPPTGDANYGYTF
CDR3nt: TGTGCCAGCTCACCACCGACAGGGGACGCTAACTATGGCTACACCTTC

v_gene: TRBV9
j_gene: TRBJ2-7
abundance: NA
d_gene: NA
CDR3aa: CASSVGGRVGAYEQYF
CDR3nt: TGTGCCAGCAGCGTAGGGGGCAGGGTTGGAGCCTACGAGCAGTACTTC

v_gene: TRBV4-2
j_gene: TRBJ2-7
abundance: NA
d_gene: TRBD2
CDR3aa: CASSQVELRGGTSYEQYF
CDR3nt: TGTGCCAGCAGCCAAGTTGAGCTGCGGGGGGGCACCTCCTACGAGCAGTACTTC

v_gene: TRBV6-4
j_gene: TRBJ2-3
abundance: NA
d_gene: NA
CDR3aa: CASSGVRDGDCPGFDTQYF
CDR3nt: TGTGCCAGCAGTGGGGTCCGGGACGGGGACTGCCCCGGTTTCGATACGCAGTATTTT

v_gene: TRBV15
j_gene: TRBJ1-2
abundance: NA
d_gene: NA
CDR3aa: CATSRGATNYGYTF
CDR3nt: TGTGCCACCAGCAGAGGGGCAACTAACTATGGCTACACCTTC

v_gene: TRBV5-4
j_gene: TRBJ2-1
abundance: NA
d_gene: TRBD2
CDR3aa: CASSSVSGGVREQFF
CDR3nt: TGTGCCAGCAGCTCCGTTAGCGGGGGGGTCCGAGAGCAGTTCTTC

v_gene: TRBV5-4
j_gene: TRBJ1-2
abundance: once
d_gene: NA
CDR3aa: CASSLVRGIGYGYTF
CDR3nt: TGTGCCAGCAGCTTGGTTCGGGGGATAGGGTATGGCTACACCTTC

v_gene: TRBV10-3
j_gene: TRBJ1-5
abundance: NA
d_gene: TRBD1
CDR3aa: CATKGQGLDQPQHF
CDR3nt: TGTGCCACCAAAGGACAGGGTTTGGATCAGCCCCAGCATTTT